This T cell receptor beta chain was recorded in a study of blood T cell repertoires in COVID-19. Study background: T cells, B-cell-depleted T cells, or PBMCs supplied cDNA or gDNA.

Trimming removed 2 bases at V and 0 bases at J, with 12 bases between. The germline V gene has CDR1 MNHNS and CDR2 SASEGT. This CDR3 comprises 16 residues. In the original workflow: Estimates of nucleated cell counts were drawn from the amplification of reference gene primers. Data came from immunoSEQ multiplex PCR; TCRdb stores just in-frame clones and leaves some out. That table supplies the V and J calls and clone size; D and trimming were determined from the DNA. The table lists 240,000 or so clones, about 68% of them singletons. The J gene is TRBJ2-3, the V gene TRBV6-1; D is uncertain. The sample taken for sequencing was peripheral blood. This receptor was taken from a woman older than 75 with acute or convalescent COVID-19. The DNA of the CDR3 is TGTGCCAGCAGTGAAAGGCGGCCAACTAGCACAGATACGCAGTATTTT. It translates to CASSERRPTSTDTQYF.